The rows below give T cell receptor beta chains drawn from one sample of a study of control samples from healthy donors and cancer patients. The repertoire was sequenced with immunoSEQ multiplex PCR; TCRdb's copy has only in-frame clones and lacks some. This table holds tens of thousands of clones, roughly 83% found once. The sequenced sample consisted of blood. These receptors all stem from a man aged 55 to 69 in good health. Each CDR3 is given with its conserved first and last residue. The D gene is left open where the match is weak. Clone size is not always given. Where it is, it says once, few, many or a class for expanded clones.

TRBV24-1	.	TRBJ1-4	.	TGTGCCACCATGGACTCAGGAGCTGAAAAACTGTTTTTT	CATMDSGAEKLFF
TRBV5-6	.	TRBJ1-1	few	TGTGCCAGCAGCTTGAGTCAGGGAGAAACTGAAGCTTTCTTT	CASSLSQGETEAFF
TRBV10-2	TRBD1	TRBJ1-4	.	TGCGCCAGCAGTTACAGGGGGCCTGAAAAACTGTTTTTT	CASSYRGPEKLFF
TRBV6-1	.	TRBJ1-2	.	TGTGCCAGCAGTGAACAGCTCTATGGCTACACCTTC	CASSEQLYGYTF
TRBV11-2	.	TRBJ1-1	.	TGTGCCAGCAGCTTAGAAAGGACTGAAGCTTTCTTT	CASSLERTEAFF
TRBV14	TRBD2	TRBJ2-1	.	TGTGCCAGCAGCCCCCCGGGACTAGCGGGGGGTAACAATGAGCAGTTCTTC	CASSPPGLAGGNNEQFF
TRBV29-1	TRBD1	TRBJ1-1	few	TGCAGCGTTGAAAAGGGGACAGGAGCTCTGAACACTGAAGCTTTCTTT	CSVEKGTGALNTEAFF
TRBV6-5	.	TRBJ2-5	once	TGTGCCAGCACTCCCTTACTGGGGGTTGAGACCCAGTACTTC	CASTPLLGVETQYF
TRBV7-3	TRBD2	TRBJ2-1	.	TGTGCCAGCAGCTTGGGGCCTAGCGGGAACAAGCAGTTCTTC	CASSLGPSGNKQFF
TRBV4-2	.	TRBJ2-5	.	TGTGCCAGCAGCCAAGATCCCACCCCACTAGCCACCCAAGAGACCCAGTACTTC	CASSQDPTPLATQETQYF
TRBV9	TRBD1	TRBJ2-1	.	TGTGCCAGCAGCGTAGTAGGACAGGGGGCCCATGAGCAGTTCTTC	CASSVVGQGAHEQFF
TRBV5-1	.	TRBJ1-6	.	TGCGCCAGCAGCTTGGACGGCAGATCAGCGAATTCACCCCTCCACTTT	CASSLDGRSANSPLHF
TRBV3-1/TRBV3-2	.	TRBJ2-6	.	TGTGCCAGCAGCCTATCGGCTGGGGCCAACGTCCTGACTTTC	CASSLSAGANVLTF
TRBV27	TRBD1	TRBJ1-2	.	TGTGCCAGCAGCTTAGGACAGGGGGTGCCCTTTGATGGCTACACCTTC	CASSLGQGVPFDGYTF
TRBV5-4	TRBD2	TRBJ2-3	.	TGTGCCAGCAGCTTTAGCGGGGTAGGCACAGATACGCAGTATTTT	CASSFSGVGTDTQYF
TRBV27	.	TRBJ1-2	.	TGTGCCAGCAGTTTATCGTGGGGTGAGGTGGGCTATGGCTACACCTTC	CASSLSWGEVGYGYTF
TRBV3-1/TRBV3-2	TRBD1	TRBJ2-3	.	TGTGCCAGCAGCCCCCGGGACAGGGGCACAGATACGCAGTATTTT	CASSPRDRGTDTQYF
TRBV28	.	TRBJ2-1	few	TGTGCCAGCAGTAAACAGGCTGTCTCCTACAATGAGCAGTTCTTC	CASSKQAVSYNEQFF
TRBV19	TRBD1	TRBJ2-6	.	TGTGCCAGTAGTCAGGGACAGGGGAGCTCTGGGGCCAACGTCCTGACTTTC	CASSQGQGSSGANVLTF
TRBV27	TRBD1	TRBJ1-2	.	TGTGCCAGCAGTTTATCTGGCAGGGGGCGAGGCTACACCTTC	CASSLSGRGRGYTF
TRBV24-1	TRBD1	TRBJ2-5	.	TGTGCCACCAGTGATTCCGGGACAGAAGAGACCCAGTACTTC	CATSDSGTEETQYF
TRBV4-2	.	TRBJ1-6	.	TGTGCCAGCAGCGAGTACTTACGAGCAGGATCACCCCTCCACTTT	CASSEYLRAGSPLHF
TRBV5-1	.	TRBJ1-1	.	TGCGCCAGCAGCTTGGTAGGCCAGGGTTTGAACACTGAAGCTTTCTTT	CASSLVGQGLNTEAFF
TRBV25-1	TRBD1	TRBJ1-1	.	TGTGCCAGCAGTGCCTTAGGACAGGGGACTGAAGCTTTCTTT	CASSALGQGTEAFF
TRBV19	.	TRBJ2-2	.	TGTGCCAGTAGTATTATGGGGGGGCGGCGCACCGGGGAGCTGTTTTTT	CASSIMGGRRTGELFF
TRBV7-2	TRBD1	TRBJ1-4	few	TGTGCCAGCAGCGCGGGACAGCTAAATGAAAAACTGTTTTTT	CASSAGQLNEKLFF
TRBV28	.	TRBJ2-3	once	TGTGCCAGCAGCGCGTACAGGGTCAACGCAGATACGCAGTATTTT	CASSAYRVNADTQYF
TRBV27	TRBD1	TRBJ1-2	.	TGTGCCAGCATGCGGACAGGGAACTATGGCTACACCTTC	CASMRTGNYGYTF
TRBV5-1	.	TRBJ2-6	.	TGCGCCAGCAGCTTGGCCACTGGGGCCAACGTCCTGACTTTC	CASSLATGANVLTF
TRBV5-4	TRBD1	TRBJ2-7	.	TGTGCCAGCAGCCCAAGGACAGGTCTAAACGAGCAGTACTTC	CASSPRTGLNEQYF
TRBV4-1	.	TRBJ1-3	.	TGCGCCAGCAGCCAAGCGATGTCTAGCTCTGGAAACACCATATATTTT	CASSQAMSSSGNTIYF
TRBV24-1	.	TRBJ2-1	.	TGTGCCACCAGTGATTTGAGGCAGCCTTACAATGAGCAGTTCTTC	CATSDLRQPYNEQFF
TRBV29-1	.	TRBJ1-1	.	TGCAGCGTTGAGCTCAGTATGAACACTGAAGCTTTCTTT	CSVELSMNTEAFF
TRBV7-8	.	TRBJ1-6	.	TGTGCCAGCAGCTTGAAGGGCAGAGGTAATTCACCCCTCCACTTT	CASSLKGRGNSPLHF
TRBV5-1	.	TRBJ2-3	.	TGCGCCAGCAGCCCTCAGGGGTCAACGCAGTATTTT	CASSPQGSTQYF
TRBV9	TRBD2	TRBJ2-1	.	TGTGCCAGCAGCGTGCTCGGCGGGGGGGGTAGTAGCTCCTACAATGAGCAGTTCTTC	CASSVLGGGGSSSYNEQFF